A few counts support the clone carrying this T cell receptor beta chain. The target antigen is unknown. Losses at the gene ends were 4 bases for V and 4 bases for J; bases not matched to a gene: 7. From germline, CDR1 is KGHDR and CDR2 SFDVKD. The CDR3 has 15 amino acids. TCRdb analysed the RT-PCR reads with MiXCR anew, one entry per CDR3 protein. The sample includes 450,000 to 600,000 distinct CDR3 sequences, 15% to 20% of them seen just once. This sample was taken from a study of response to subunit inactivated influenza vaccine. The study's findings and limits: Authors suggested few new T cells are recruited by each seasonal influenza vaccination.

V and J are TRBV24-1 and TRBJ2-5; 8 positions agree with TRBD2. The clonotype comes from a man aged 50 to 75 who received an inactivated influenza vaccine. The sequencing used CD4+ T cells sorted from PBMCs, collected less than 30 months after vaccination. The CDR3: CATSENGLAAETQYF. The DNA for the CDR3 is TGTGCCACCAGTGAAAATGGACTAGCTGCAGAGACCCAGTACTTC.